The T cell receptor (beta chain) under discussion was sequenced for a study of cytomegalovirus exposure and HLA in healthy donors. Regarding the study as a whole: A missense DCLRE1C variant was associated with V- and J-gene trimming of TCR beta chains in a later analysis, and an independent cohort replicated the association. A later analysis reportedly identified an Asian-associated ancestry cluster as carrying fewer N-insertions than the 666-donor mean. As a later analysis revealed, most CMV-associated TCR beta chains appeared HLA-restricted.

The PCR contained 60 Vbeta and 13 Jbeta primers. Method: immunoSEQ multiplex PCR; TCRdb's copy keeps in-frame clones and lacks some. This table holds 100,000 to 150,000 clones. In regard to this clone: Its antigen is not known.

This CDR3 has 15 amino acids. The V gene is TRBV21-1, the J gene TRBJ2-2; whether TRBD1, the table's D call, matches the DNA was not checked. TRBV21-1 is given as a pseudogene. Sequencing was done on a sample of PBMCs. This sequence originates from a man between 18 and 29 years old in good health and CMV-seronegative. CDR3 residues: CASSRQDRGTGELFF. CDR3 bases: TGTGCCAGCAGCAGACAGGACCGCGGGACCGGGGAGCTGTTTTTT.